The text below deals with one TCR beta chain. The antigen is not known. TCRdb analysed the reads with MiXCR anew, one entry per CDR3 protein. The table includes some 150,000 distinct CDR3 sequences, more than 30% detected once. The data are from a study of T cell repertoires in cytomegalovirus infection. Study-level results: Adding up the frequency of public TCR beta families identified people who carried CMV plus the relevant HLA.

CDR3 length: 14 amino acids. CDR1 and CDR2 from the germline V gene are LNHDA and SQIVND (reference sequence). The V and J ends lost 1 base and 3 bases respectively, with 7 bases between them. V is TRBV19 and J is TRBJ2-1; no definite D call. This specimen consisted of CD8+ T cells from cultured PBMCs, obtained from culture after CMV antigen stimulation. This sequence originates from a human donor in good health (CMV status not recorded). Some clones in this sample may be carry-over from other donors' samples. The CDR3 is CASSIGPGYNEQFF. The CDR3 nucleotides are TGTGCCAGTAGTATAGGTCCGGGCTACAATGAGCAGTTCTTC.